The clone carrying this T cell receptor (beta chain) has just a few counts. These data come from a study of T-cell reconstitution after alpha-beta-depleted transplantation in children. Unique molecular identifiers were incorporated into the prepared TCRbeta library. TCRdb re-called the PCR reads with MiXCR, one entry per CDR3 protein. Of just under 550,000 distinct CDR3 sequences listed, 18% were seen once; the top ten hold 2.5% to 4%. Trimming took 7 bases from V and 6 from J; bases not matched to a gene: 6. Germline V gene sequence: CDR1 SGDLS, CDR2 YYNGEE. The CDR3 sequence is 12 residues long. The genes are TRBV9 and TRBJ1-2; 7 bases map to TRBD1. The receptor was derived from a human donor who donated a stem cell graft to a child with acute lymphoblastic leukemia. This specimen was PBMCs from the stem cell graft donor, taken from the stem cell graft. CDR3 residues: CASGGGTNGYTF. DNA of the CDR3: TGTGCCAGCGGAGGGGGCACGAATGGCTACACCTTC.